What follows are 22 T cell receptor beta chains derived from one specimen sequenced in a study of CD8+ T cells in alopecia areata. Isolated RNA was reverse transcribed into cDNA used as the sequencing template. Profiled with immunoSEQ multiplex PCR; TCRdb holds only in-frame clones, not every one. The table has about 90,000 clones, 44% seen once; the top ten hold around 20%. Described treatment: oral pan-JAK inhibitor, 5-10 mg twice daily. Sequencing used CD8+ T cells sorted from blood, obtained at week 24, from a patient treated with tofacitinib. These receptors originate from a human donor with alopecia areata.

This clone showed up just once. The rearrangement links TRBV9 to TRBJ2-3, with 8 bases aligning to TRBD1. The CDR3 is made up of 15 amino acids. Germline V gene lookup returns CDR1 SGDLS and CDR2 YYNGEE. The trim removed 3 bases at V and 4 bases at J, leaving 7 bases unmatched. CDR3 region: CASSAVRQGPDTQYF. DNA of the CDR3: TGTGCCAGCAGCGCAGTACGACAGGGGCCAGATACGCAGTATTTT.

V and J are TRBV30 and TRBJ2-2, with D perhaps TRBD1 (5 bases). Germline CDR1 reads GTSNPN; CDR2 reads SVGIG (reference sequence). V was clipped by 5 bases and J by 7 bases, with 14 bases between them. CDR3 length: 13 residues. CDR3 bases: TGTGCCTGGGAAGGGATCAGGGACGGGGAGCTGTTTTTT. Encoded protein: CAWEGIRDGELFF.

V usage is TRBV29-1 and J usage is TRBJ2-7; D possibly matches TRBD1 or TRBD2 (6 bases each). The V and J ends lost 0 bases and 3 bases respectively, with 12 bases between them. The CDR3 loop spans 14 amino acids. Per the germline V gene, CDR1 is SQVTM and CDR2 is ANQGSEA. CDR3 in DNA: TGCAGCGTTGAAGATCGGGGGACACACTACGAGCAGTACTTC. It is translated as CSVEDRGTHYEQYF.

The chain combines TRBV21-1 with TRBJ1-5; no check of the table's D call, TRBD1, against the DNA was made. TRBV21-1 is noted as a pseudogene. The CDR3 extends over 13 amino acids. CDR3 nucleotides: TGTGCCAGCCCCCAACAATCTGATCAGCCCCAGCATTTT. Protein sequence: CASPQQSDQPQHF.

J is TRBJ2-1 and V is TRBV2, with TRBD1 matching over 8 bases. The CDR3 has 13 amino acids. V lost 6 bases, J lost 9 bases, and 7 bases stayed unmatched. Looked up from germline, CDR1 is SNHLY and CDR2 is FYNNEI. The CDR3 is CASRDRVRSEQFF. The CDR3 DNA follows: TGTGCCAGCAGGGACAGGGTACGGAGTGAGCAGTTCTTC.

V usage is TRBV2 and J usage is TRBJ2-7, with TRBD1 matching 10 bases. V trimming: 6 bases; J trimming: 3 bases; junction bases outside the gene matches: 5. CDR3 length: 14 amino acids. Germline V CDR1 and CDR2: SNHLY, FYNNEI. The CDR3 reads CASREDRGNYEQYF. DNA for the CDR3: TGTGCCAGCAGAGAGGACAGGGGGAACTACGAGCAGTACTTC.

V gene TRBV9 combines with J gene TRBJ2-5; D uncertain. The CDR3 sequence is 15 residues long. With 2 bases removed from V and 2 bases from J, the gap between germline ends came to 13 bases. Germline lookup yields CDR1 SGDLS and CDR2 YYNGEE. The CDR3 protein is CASSVGSSFQETQYF. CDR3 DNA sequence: TGTGCCAGCAGCGTCGGTTCAAGTTTTCAAGAGACCCAGTACTTC. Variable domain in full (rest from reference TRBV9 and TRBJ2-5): DSGVTQTPKHLITATGQRVTLRCSPRSGDLSVYWYQQSLDQGLQFLIQYYNGEERAKGNILERFSAQQFPDLHSELNLSSLELGDSALYFCASSVGSSFQETQYFGPGTRLLVL.

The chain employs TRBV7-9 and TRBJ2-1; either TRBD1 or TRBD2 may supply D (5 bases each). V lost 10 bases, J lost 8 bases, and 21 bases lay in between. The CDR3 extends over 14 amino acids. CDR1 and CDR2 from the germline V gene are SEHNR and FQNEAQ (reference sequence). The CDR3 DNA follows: TGTGCCACCCGTGGGGGTTTTCTAAGCGATGAGCAGTTCTTC. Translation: CATRGGFLSDEQFF. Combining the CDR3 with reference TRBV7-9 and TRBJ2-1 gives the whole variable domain DTGVSQNPRHKITKRGQNVTFRCDPISEHNRLYWYRQTLGQGPEFLTYFQNEAQLEKSRLLSDRFSAERPKGSFSTLEIQRTEQGDSAMYLCATRGGFLSDEQFFGPGTRLTVL.

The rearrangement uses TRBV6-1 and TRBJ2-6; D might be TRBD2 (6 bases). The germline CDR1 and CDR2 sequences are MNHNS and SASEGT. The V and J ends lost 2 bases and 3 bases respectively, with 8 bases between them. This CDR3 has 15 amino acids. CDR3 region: CASSEWDFGANVLTF. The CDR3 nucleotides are TGTGCCAGCAGTGAATGGGACTTTGGGGCCAACGTCCTGACTTTC.

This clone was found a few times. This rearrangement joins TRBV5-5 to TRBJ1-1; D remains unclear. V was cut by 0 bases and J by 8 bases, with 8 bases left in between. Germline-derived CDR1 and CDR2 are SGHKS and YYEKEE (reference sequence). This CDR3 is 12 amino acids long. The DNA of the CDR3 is TGTGCCAGCAGCTTGGCACGAACCGAAGCTTTCTTT. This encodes CASSLARTEAFF.

The CDR3 DNA reads as TGTGCCTGCCTGGGGTTATCGGGAGTGCAGTACTTC. Residues: CACLGLSGVQYF. The V and J genes are TRBV30 and TRBJ2-7, with D perhaps matching TRBD2 (6 bases). This CDR3 has 12 residues. Trimming cost V 6 bases and J 9 bases, with 18 bases left between them. Germline lookup yields CDR1 GTSNPN and CDR2 SVGIG (reference sequence).

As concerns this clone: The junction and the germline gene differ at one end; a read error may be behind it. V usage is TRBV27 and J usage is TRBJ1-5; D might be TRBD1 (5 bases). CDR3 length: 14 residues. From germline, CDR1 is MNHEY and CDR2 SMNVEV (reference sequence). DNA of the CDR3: TGTGCCACCAGTCAGAGGGGAGGGAATCAGCCCCAGCATTTT. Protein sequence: CATSQRGGNQPQHF.

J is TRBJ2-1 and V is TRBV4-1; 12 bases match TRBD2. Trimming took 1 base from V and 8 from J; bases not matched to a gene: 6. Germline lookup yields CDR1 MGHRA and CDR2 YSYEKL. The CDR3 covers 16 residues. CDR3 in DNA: TGCGCCAGCAGCCAAGCTAGCGGGAGGGTCGGGGATGAGCAGTTCTTC. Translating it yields CASSQASGRVGDEQFF.

The CDR3 protein is CASSLVPLDEQFF. The CDR3, as DNA: TGTGCCAGCAGCTTAGTCCCCCTGGATGAGCAGTTCTTC. The gene calls are TRBV7-2 and TRBJ2-1; unclear D gene. With 1 base removed from V and 8 bases from J, the gap between germline ends came to 9 bases. This CDR3 is built from 13 residues. Germline V gene lookup returns CDR1 SGHTA and CDR2 FQGNSA.

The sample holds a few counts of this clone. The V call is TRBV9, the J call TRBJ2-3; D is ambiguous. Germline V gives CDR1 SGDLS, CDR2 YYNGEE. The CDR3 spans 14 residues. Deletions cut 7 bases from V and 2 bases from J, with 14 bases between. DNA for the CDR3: TGTGCCAGCGCCTATCTCCGCGCCACAGATACGCAGTATTTT. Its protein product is CASAYLRATDTQYF.

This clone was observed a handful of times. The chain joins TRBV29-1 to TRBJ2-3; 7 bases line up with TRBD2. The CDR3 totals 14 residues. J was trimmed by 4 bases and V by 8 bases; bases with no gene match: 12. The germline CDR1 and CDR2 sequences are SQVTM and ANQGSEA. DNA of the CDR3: TGCAGCACCCAGGCCAGCGGGATTCCAGATACGCAGTATTTT. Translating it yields CSTQASGIPDTQYF.

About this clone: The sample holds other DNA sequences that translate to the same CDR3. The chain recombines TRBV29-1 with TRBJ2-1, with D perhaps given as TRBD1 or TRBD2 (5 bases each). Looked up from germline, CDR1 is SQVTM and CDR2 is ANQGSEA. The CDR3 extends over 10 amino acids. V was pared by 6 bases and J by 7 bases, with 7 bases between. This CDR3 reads CSVGANEQFF. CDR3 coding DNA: TGCAGCGTCGGGGCTAATGAGCAGTTCTTC.

CDR3 coding DNA: TGTGCCAGTCAGGGACTAGCGGGAGGCCGTACGCAGTATTTT. It is translated as CASQGLAGGRTQYF. The chain has TRBV19 and TRBJ2-3, with 15 bases aligning to TRBD2. V shed 8 bases, J shed 8 bases, and the junction held 5 bases outside the gene matches. Germline values: CDR1 LNHDA, CDR2 SQIVND (reference sequence). The CDR3 runs to 14 residues.

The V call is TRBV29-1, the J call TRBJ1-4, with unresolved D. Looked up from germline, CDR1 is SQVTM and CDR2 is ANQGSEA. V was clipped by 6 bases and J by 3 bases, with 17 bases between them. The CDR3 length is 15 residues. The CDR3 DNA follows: TGCAGCGTGGAACTGGTGGGGAACCCTAATGAAAAACTGTTTTTT. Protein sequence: CSVELVGNPNEKLFF.

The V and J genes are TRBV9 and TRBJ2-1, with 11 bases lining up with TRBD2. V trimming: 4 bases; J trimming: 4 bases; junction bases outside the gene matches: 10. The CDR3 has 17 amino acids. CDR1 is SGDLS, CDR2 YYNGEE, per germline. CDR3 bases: TGTGCCAGCAGCATCTGGGGGACTAGCGGAGCATACAATGAGCAGTTCTTC. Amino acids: CASSIWGTSGAYNEQFF.

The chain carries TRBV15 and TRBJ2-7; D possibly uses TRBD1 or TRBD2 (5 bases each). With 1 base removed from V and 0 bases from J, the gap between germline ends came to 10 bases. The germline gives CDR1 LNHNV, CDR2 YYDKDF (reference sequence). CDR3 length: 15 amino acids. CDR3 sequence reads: CATSRGAGSSYEQYF. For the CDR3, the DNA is TGTGCCACCAGCAGAGGGGCAGGGAGCTCCTACGAGCAGTACTTC.

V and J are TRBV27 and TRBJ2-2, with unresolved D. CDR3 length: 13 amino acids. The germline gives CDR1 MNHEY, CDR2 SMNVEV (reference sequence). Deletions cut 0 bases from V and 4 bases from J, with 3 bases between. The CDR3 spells CASSLSSTGELFF. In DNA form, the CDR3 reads TGTGCCAGCAGTTTATCGAGCACCGGGGAGCTGTTTTTT.